This T cell receptor (beta chain) was captured by sequencing in a study of patients and donors after allogeneic stem cell transplantation. In its sample, this clonotype was seen a few times. TCRdb re-called the RT-PCR reads with MiXCR, one entry per CDR3 protein. Altogether 390,000 or so distinct CDR3 sequences are present, roughly 16% being singletons, with the ten largest covering 7.2%. The CDR3 has 17 residues. Trimming left V 3 bases short and J 4 bases short, with 21 bases between. Per the germline V gene, CDR1 is SGHTA and CDR2 is FQGNSA. Sequencing was done on a sample of blood, either unsorted or a sorted T cell fraction (not recorded which). This clonotype originated in a human donor who was either an allogeneic HSCT recipient or a stem cell or donor lymphocyte infusion donor (not recorded which). It is not recorded whose cells these are; they may come from a transplant donor. This chain connects TRBV7-2 to TRBJ1-1; D unclear. The DNA of the CDR3 is TGTGCCAGCAGCTTCAACCCGGGGTCGTATCTGACCACTGAAGCTTTCTTT. Protein: CASSFNPGSYLTTEAFF.